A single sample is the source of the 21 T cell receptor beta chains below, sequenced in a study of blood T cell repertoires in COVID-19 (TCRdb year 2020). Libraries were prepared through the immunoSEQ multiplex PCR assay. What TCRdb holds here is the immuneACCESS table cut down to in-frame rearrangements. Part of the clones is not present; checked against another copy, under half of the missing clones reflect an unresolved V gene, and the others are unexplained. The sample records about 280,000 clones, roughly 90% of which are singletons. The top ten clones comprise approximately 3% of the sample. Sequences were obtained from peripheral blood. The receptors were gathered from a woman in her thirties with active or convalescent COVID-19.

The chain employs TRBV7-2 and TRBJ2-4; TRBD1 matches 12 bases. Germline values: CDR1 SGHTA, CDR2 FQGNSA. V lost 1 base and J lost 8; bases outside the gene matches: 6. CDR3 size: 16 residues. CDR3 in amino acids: CASSLVSGQGADIQYF. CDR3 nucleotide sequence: TGTGCCAGCAGCTTAGTGTCGGGACAGGGGGCGGACATTCAGTACTTC.

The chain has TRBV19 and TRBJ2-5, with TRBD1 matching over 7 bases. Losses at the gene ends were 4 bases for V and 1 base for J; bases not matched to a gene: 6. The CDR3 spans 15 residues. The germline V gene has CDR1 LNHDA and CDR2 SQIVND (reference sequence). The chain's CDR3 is CASSTTQGIQETQYF. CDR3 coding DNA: TGTGCCAGTAGTACAACACAGGGGATCCAAGAGACCCAGTACTTC.

The CDR3 region is CASSKDRWNQPQHF. CDR3 coding DNA: TGTGCCAGCAGCAAGGACAGGTGGAATCAGCCCCAGCATTTT. This chain connects TRBV21-1 to TRBJ1-5; the D call TRBD1 from the table was never checked on the DNA. TRBV21-1 is annotated as a pseudogene. This CDR3 spans 14 amino acids.

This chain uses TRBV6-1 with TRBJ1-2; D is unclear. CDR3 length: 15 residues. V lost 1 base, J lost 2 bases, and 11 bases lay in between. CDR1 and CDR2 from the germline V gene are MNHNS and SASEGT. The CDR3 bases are TGTGCCAGCAGTGAAGAGTTAAAAGAGAACTATGGCTACACCTTC. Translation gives CASSEELKENYGYTF.

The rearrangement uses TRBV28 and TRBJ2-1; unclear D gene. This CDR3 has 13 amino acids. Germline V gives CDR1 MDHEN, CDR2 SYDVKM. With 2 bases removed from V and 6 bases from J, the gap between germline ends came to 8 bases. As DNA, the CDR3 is TGTGCCAGCAGTTTAGTCACATCCAATGAGCAGTTCTTC. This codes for CASSLVTSNEQFF.

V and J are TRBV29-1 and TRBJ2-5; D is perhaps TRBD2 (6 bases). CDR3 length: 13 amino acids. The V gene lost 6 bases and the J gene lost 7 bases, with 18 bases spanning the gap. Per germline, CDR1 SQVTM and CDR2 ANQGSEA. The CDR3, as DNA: TGCAGCGTAGCGGGCTGGGGGACGGGGACCCAGTACTTC. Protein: CSVAGWGTGTQYF.

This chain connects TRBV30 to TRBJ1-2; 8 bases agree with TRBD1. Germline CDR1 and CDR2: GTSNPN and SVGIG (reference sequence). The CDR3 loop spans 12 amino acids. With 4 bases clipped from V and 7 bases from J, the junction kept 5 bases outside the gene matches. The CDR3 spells CAWTGGWGGYTF. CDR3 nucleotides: TGTGCCTGGACAGGGGGCTGGGGTGGCTACACCTTC.

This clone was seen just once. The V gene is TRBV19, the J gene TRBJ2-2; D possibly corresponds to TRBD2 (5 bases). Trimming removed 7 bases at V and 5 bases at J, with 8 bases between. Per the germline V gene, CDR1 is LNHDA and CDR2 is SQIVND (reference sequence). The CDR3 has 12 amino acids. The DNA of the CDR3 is TGTGCCAGTAAGGACTGGACCGGGGAGCTGTTTTTT. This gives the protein CASKDWTGELFF.

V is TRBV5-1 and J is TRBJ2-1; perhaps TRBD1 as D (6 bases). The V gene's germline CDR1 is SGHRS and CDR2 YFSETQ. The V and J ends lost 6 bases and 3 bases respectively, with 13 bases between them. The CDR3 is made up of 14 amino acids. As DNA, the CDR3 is TGCGCCAGCATGGGAACAGGGAACTACAATGAGCAGTTCTTC. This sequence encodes CASMGTGNYNEQFF.

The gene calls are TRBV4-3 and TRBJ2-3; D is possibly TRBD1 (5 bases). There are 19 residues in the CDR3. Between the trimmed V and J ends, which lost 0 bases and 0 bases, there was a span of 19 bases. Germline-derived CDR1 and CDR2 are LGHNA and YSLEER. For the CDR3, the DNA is TGCGCCAGCAGCCAAGACTGGCGGAAGGGGTTTTTTAGCACAGATACGCAGTATTTT. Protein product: CASSQDWRKGFFSTDTQYF.

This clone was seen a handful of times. This CDR3 is CASSLQGEINYGYTF. DNA of the CDR3: TGTGCCAGCAGCTTGCAAGGAGAAATTAACTATGGCTACACCTTC. This chain uses TRBV5-5 with TRBJ1-2; no clear D. The CDR3 is made up of 15 amino acids. Germline-derived CDR1 and CDR2 are SGHKS and YYEKEE (reference sequence). Trimming took off 1 base at V and 1 base at J, with 11 bases between the two ends.

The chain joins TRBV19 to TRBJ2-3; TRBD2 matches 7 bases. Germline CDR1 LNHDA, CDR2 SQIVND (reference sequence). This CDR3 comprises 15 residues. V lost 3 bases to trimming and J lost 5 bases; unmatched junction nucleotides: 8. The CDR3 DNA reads TGTGCCAGTAGTATGTCGGGCGGGGGTGGAGATACGCAGTATTTT. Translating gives CASSMSGGGGDTQYF.

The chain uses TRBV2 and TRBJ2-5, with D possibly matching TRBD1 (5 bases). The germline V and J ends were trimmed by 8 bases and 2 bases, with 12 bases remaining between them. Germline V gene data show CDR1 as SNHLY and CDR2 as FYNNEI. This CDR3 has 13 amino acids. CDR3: CASGAGLQETQYF. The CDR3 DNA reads TGTGCCAGCGGTGCAGGGCTTCAAGAGACCCAGTACTTC. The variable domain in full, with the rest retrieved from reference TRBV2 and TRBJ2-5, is EPEVTQTPSHQVTQMGQEVILRCVPISNHLYFYWYRQILGQKVEFLVSFYNNEISEKSEIFDDQFSVERPDGSNFTLKIRSTKLEDSAMYFCASGAGLQETQYFGPGTRLLVL.

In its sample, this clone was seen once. CDR3 protein: CASSALAGPSTDTQYF. The CDR3 DNA is TGTGCCAGCAGTGCACTAGCGGGCCCTAGCACAGATACGCAGTATTTT. The genes are TRBV2 and TRBJ2-3; 9 bases are shared with TRBD2. Germline values: CDR1 SNHLY, CDR2 FYNNEI. V was clipped by 4 bases and J by 0 bases; unmatched bases: 5. The CDR3 extends over 16 amino acids.

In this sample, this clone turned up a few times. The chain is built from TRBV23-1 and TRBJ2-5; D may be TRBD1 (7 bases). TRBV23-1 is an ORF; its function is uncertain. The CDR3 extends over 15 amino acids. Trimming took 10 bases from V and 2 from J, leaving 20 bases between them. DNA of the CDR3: TGCGCCACCATTACGGAGGGGGCCCTTCAAGAGACCCAGTACTTC. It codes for CATITEGALQETQYF.

The CDR3 here is CSASKPGIVNIQYF. The CDR3 nucleotides are TGCAGTGCTAGTAAGCCGGGGATTGTAAACATTCAGTACTTC. The chain carries TRBV20-1 and TRBJ2-4; perhaps TRBD2 as D (5 bases). V was pared by 3 bases and J by 6 bases, with 15 bases between. The CDR3 is made up of 14 amino acids. Germline V gene data show CDR1 as DFQATT and CDR2 as SNEGSKA (reference sequence).

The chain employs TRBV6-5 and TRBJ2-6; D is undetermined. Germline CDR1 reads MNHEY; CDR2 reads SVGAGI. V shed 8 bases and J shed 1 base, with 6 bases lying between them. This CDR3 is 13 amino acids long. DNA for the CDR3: TGTGCCAGCTCTGTGTCTGGGGCCAACGTCCTGACTTTC. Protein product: CASSVSGANVLTF.

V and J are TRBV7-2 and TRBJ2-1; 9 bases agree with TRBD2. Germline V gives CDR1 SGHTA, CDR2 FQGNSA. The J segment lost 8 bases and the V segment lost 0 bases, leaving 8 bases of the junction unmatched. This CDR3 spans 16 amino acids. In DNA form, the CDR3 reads TGTGCCAGCAGCTTAGCCGCTAGCGGGGTAGTCGATGAGCAGTTCTTC. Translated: CASSLAASGVVDEQFF.

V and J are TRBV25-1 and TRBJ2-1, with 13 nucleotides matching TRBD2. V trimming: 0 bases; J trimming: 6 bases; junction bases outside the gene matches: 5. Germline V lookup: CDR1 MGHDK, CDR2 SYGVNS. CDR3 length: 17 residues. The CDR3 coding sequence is TGTGCCAGCAGTGAATATTACGGGACTAGCGGGGTCAATGAGCAGTTCTTC. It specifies CASSEYYGTSGVNEQFF.

In nucleotides, the CDR3 is TGTGCCAGCAGCCAAGAAAAGGGCAGGGGGCGCGGTGTCACTGAAGCTTTCTTT. Its translation is CASSQEKGRGRGVTEAFF. V and J are TRBV3-1 (or the pseudogene TRBV3-2) and TRBJ1-1; 8 positions agree with TRBD1. V lost 0 bases to trimming and J lost 4 bases; unmatched junction nucleotides: 13. From germline, CDR1 is LGHDT and CDR2 YNNKEL (reference sequence). CDR3 length: 18 amino acids.

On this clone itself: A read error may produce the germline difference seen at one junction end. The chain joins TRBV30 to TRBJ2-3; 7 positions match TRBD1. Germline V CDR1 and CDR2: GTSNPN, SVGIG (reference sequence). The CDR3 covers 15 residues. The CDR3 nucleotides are TGTGCCCGGAGTAAAGGGGGCAGCAGCACAGATACGCAGTATTTT. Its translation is CARSKGGSSTDTQYF.